A single sample is the source of the 32 T cell receptor beta chains below, sequenced in a study of cytomegalovirus exposure and HLA in healthy donors. Use of 60 Vbeta and 13 Jbeta primers characterized the PCR. This table comes from immunoSEQ multiplex PCR, and its TCRdb copy is limited to in-frame clones, with some not included. The top ten clones hold 3.4% of a sample with 100,000 to 150,000 clones, around three quarters of them seen once. Sequenced sample: PBMCs. The receptor set was obtained from a young man in good health and CMV-seronegative.

This chain connects TRBV27 to TRBJ2-7; D is ambiguous. Germline CDR1 reads MNHEY; CDR2 reads SMNVEV (reference sequence). CDR3 length: 14 amino acids. V lost 0 bases and J lost 4, with 10 bases in between. CDR3 region: CASSLSDNLYEQYF. The CDR3 region has the DNA TGTGCCAGCAGTTTATCTGACAACCTTTACGAGCAGTACTTC.

V usage is TRBV6-6 and J usage is TRBJ1-6; D gene ambiguous. The length of the CDR3 is 13 residues. Trimming pared 7 bases from V and 10 bases from J, leaving 14 bases between. From germline, CDR1 is MNHNY and CDR2 SVGAGI (reference sequence). The CDR3 reads CASIRELESPLHF. The DNA of the CDR3 is TGTGCCAGCATACGAGAGTTAGAATCACCCCTCCACTTT.

This rearrangement joins TRBV27 to TRBJ2-7; TRBD1 matches at 12 bases. This CDR3 spans 15 amino acids. CDR1 and CDR2 from the germline V gene are MNHEY and SMNVEV (reference sequence). The trim removed 4 bases at V and 6 bases at J, leaving 7 bases unmatched. CDR3 DNA sequence: TGTGCCAGCAGTTGGAGCGGGACAGGGGGCATCGAGCAGTACTTC. Translated: CASSWSGTGGIEQYF.

This clone was seen a handful of times. The rearrangement joins TRBV9 to TRBJ2-3; maybe TRBD1 (5 bases). From germline, CDR1 is SGDLS and CDR2 YYNGEE. The length of the CDR3 is 13 residues. The V end was cut by 3 bases, the J end by 3 bases, with 8 bases between. CDR3 coding DNA: TGTGCCAGCAGCGCAGGGATAACAGATACGCAGTATTTT. This gives the protein CASSAGITDTQYF.

The rearrangement joins TRBV18 to TRBJ2-1, with TRBD2 matching 7 bases. This CDR3 has 15 residues. The germline gives CDR1 KGHSH, CDR2 LQKENI. Trimming took 0 bases from V and 4 from J; bases not matched to a gene: 3. The CDR3 coding sequence is TGTGCCAGCTCACCACCGAGCGGGGATTACAATGAGCAGTTCTTC. It is translated as CASSPPSGDYNEQFF. The full variable domain, completed using reference TRBV18 and TRBJ2-1, is NAGVMQNPRHLVRRRGQEARLRCSPMKGHSHVYWYRQLPEEGLKFMVYLQKENIIDESGMPKERFSAEFPKEGPSILRIQQVVRGDSAAYFCASSPPSGDYNEQFFGPGTRLTVL.

CDR3 amino acids: CASSLEQGRVFF. The CDR3 DNA is TGTGCCAGCAGCTTGGAGCAGGGCCGCGTGTTTTTT. The gene calls are TRBV5-6 and TRBJ1-4, with a possible D match to TRBD1 (5 bases). Trimming stripped 0 bases from V and 15 bases from J, with 12 bases between. Germline CDR1 is SGHDT and CDR2 is YYEEEE. This CDR3 has 12 amino acids.

The chain has TRBV7-2 and TRBJ2-7, with no clear D. V was clipped by 4 bases and J by 7 bases, with 11 bases between them. Germline loops: CDR1 SGHTA, CDR2 FQGNSA. This CDR3 is built from 12 residues. This chain's CDR3 is CASSSTGQEQYF. The CDR3 DNA is TGTGCCAGCAGCTCCACGGGTCAAGAGCAGTACTTC.

V gene TRBV5-6 combines with J gene TRBJ1-5, with a weak D call TRBD1 (5 bases). The CDR3 loop spans 15 amino acids. V shed 4 bases and J shed 0 bases, with 11 bases lying between them. CDR1 is SGHDT, CDR2 YYEEEE, per germline. CDR3 loop: CASSGGLYSNQPQHF. CDR3 bases: TGTGCCAGCAGCGGGGGACTGTATAGCAATCAGCCCCAGCATTTT.

The V call is TRBV19, the J call TRBJ2-1; 7 bases map to TRBD2. Looked up from germline, CDR1 is LNHDA and CDR2 is SQIVND (reference sequence). V lost 1 base to trimming and J lost 3 bases; unmatched junction nucleotides: 3. The CDR3 has 15 amino acids. CDR3 in DNA: TGTGCCAGTAGTATAGCGGGGGGATTCTACAATGAGCAGTTCTTC. It codes for CASSIAGGFYNEQFF.

V gene TRBV30 combines with J gene TRBJ1-5; tentatively, D is TRBD1 (6 bases). V shed 7 bases and J shed 0 bases, with 10 bases lying between them. This CDR3 spans 13 amino acids. CDR1 GTSNPN and CDR2 SVGIG come from the germline V gene (reference sequence). CDR3 protein: CASQGNSNQPQHF. The CDR3 DNA reads as TGTGCCTCACAGGGTAATAGCAATCAGCCCCAGCATTTT.

The table lists this clone with a few counts. The genes are TRBV15 and TRBJ2-2; 7 bases map to TRBD1. CDR3 length: 15 amino acids. After removal of 0 bases from V and 5 bases from J, the junction contained 3 bases not matched to a gene. Germline assignment: CDR1 LNHNV and CDR2 YYDKDF (reference sequence). The CDR3 protein is CATSRETGETGELFF. CDR3 bases: TGTGCCACCAGCAGAGAAACAGGGGAAACCGGGGAGCTGTTTTTT.

This clone has only a few counts. The chain employs TRBV6-1 and TRBJ1-5; D possibly corresponds to TRBD1 (5 bases). Trimming took off 3 bases at V and 2 bases at J, with 14 bases between the two ends. In germline, CDR1 is MNHNS, CDR2 SASEGT. The CDR3 has 16 residues. CDR3 loop: CASSEGEGAGNQPQHF. Written as DNA, the CDR3 is TGTGCCAGCAGTGAGGGCGAAGGGGCGGGCAATCAGCCCCAGCATTTT.

The chain joins TRBV19 to TRBJ1-5, with TRBD1 as a possible D gene (5 bases). Germline V CDR1 and CDR2: LNHDA, SQIVND (reference sequence). The CDR3 totals 15 residues. Trimming shortened V by 3 bases and J by 3 bases, and 12 bases separated the two germline ends. In DNA form, the CDR3 reads TGTGCCAGTAGTATGGGCACAGGCGACAATCAGCCCCAGCATTTT. It codes for CASSMGTGDNQPQHF.

This clone was found a few times. This sequence joins TRBV6-6 and TRBJ2-1, with TRBD1 identical over 9 bases. J lost 6 bases, V lost 6 bases, and 6 bases had no gene match. Germline assignment: CDR1 MNHNY and CDR2 SVGAGI (reference sequence). This CDR3 spans 14 amino acids. CDR3 DNA sequence: TGTGCCAGCAGACCGGGACAGGGAATCAATGAGCAGTTCTTC. This sequence encodes CASRPGQGINEQFF.

The chain uses TRBV7-2 and TRBJ2-5, with a tentative D call TRBD2 (6 bases). The ends were cut back, 5 bases at V and 2 bases at J, with 21 bases in the middle. Germline CDR1 SGHTA, CDR2 FQGNSA. The CDR3 length is 17 residues. Here the CDR3 reads CASSAGRSRGEQETQYF. CDR3 nucleotide sequence: TGTGCCAGCAGCGCCGGACGGTCTCGCGGGGAACAAGAGACCCAGTACTTC.

V usage is TRBV5-6 and J usage is TRBJ2-7; TRBD1 aligns across 9 bases. The J segment lost 2 bases and the V segment lost 2 bases, leaving 5 bases of the junction unmatched. Germline V CDR1 and CDR2: SGHDT, YYEEEE. The CDR3 spans 15 residues. The CDR3 sequence: CASSFRTGDAYEQYF. CDR3 in DNA: TGTGCCAGCAGCTTTCGGACAGGGGATGCCTACGAGCAGTACTTC.

The CDR3 loop reads CASSPPSTSGAYEQYF. The CDR3 DNA reads as TGTGCCAGCTCACCACCGAGCACTAGCGGTGCATACGAGCAGTACTTC. The J gene is TRBJ2-7, the V gene TRBV18; the match to TRBD2 covers 8 bases. Looked up from germline, CDR1 is KGHSH and CDR2 is LQKENI. With V trimmed by 0 bases and J by 4 bases, 8 bases remained unmatched. This CDR3 is built from 16 residues.

V usage is TRBV13 and J usage is TRBJ2-1; 12 bases match TRBD1. Unmatched junction bases numbered 20, after V lost 5 bases and J lost 0 bases. The CDR3 consists of 22 residues. Germline-derived CDR1 and CDR2 are PRHDT and FYEKMQ (reference sequence). CDR3 sequence: CASSLTKKAGQGARGSYNEQFF. As DNA, the CDR3 is TGTGCCAGCAGCCTCACCAAAAAGGCGGGACAGGGGGCGAGGGGCTCCTACAATGAGCAGTTCTTC. The whole variable domain, filled in from reference TRBV13 and TRBJ2-1, reads AAGVIQSPRHLIKEKRETATLKCYPIPRHDTVYWYQQGPGQDPQFLISFYEKMQSDKGSIPDRFSAQQFSDYHSELNMSSLELGDSALYFCASSLTKKAGQGARGSYNEQFFGPGTRLTVL.

The chain recombines TRBV5-1 with TRBJ2-3, with 9 bases matching TRBD1. V gave up 2 bases and J gave up 6 bases; unmatched junction bases: 7. Per germline, CDR1 SGHRS and CDR2 YFSETQ. CDR3 length: 15 amino acids. CDR3 DNA sequence: TGCGCCAGCAGCTTCGTCGGGACAGGGAAGGATACGCAGTATTTT. Translating gives CASSFVGTGKDTQYF.

In its sample, this clone was seen a few times. The gene calls are TRBV6-6 and TRBJ2-3; 11 bases match TRBD2. Per the germline V gene, CDR1 is MNHNY and CDR2 is SVGAGI (reference sequence). The CDR3 totals 15 residues. The V gene end was trimmed by 5 bases and the J gene end by 4 bases; junction bases not matched to a gene: 5. The CDR3, as DNA: TGTGCCAGCAGTCTCGATAGCGGGGGGGCAGATACGCAGTATTTT. It is translated as CASSLDSGGADTQYF.

This clone showed up just a few times. J is TRBJ1-1 and V is TRBV7-2; 8 nucleotides align to TRBD1. The CDR3 contains 16 residues. V gave up 0 bases and J gave up 0 bases; unmatched junction bases: 3. The V gene's germline CDR1 is SGHTA and CDR2 FQGNSA. CDR3 protein: CASSLATTGVNTEAFF. The CDR3 DNA follows: TGTGCCAGCAGCTTAGCGACGACAGGGGTGAACACTGAAGCTTTCTTT.

The J gene is TRBJ1-1, the V gene TRBV19; perhaps TRBD1 as D (5 bases). V gave up 5 bases and J gave up 6 bases, with 16 bases separating them. The CDR3 totals 14 residues. Germline CDR1 LNHDA, CDR2 SQIVND (reference sequence). CDR3 nucleotides: TGTGCCAGTAGTTTCGGGGGGTGGGGGGCTGAAGCTTTCTTT. Its translation: CASSFGGWGAEAFF.

The rearrangement links TRBV6-5 to TRBJ1-3; no reliable D call. Between the trimmed V and J ends, which lost 10 bases and 4 bases, there was a span of 11 bases. Germline loops: CDR1 MNHEY, CDR2 SVGAGI. The CDR3 extends over 12 amino acids. CDR3 sequence (DNA): TGTGCCACCCGGGGATCGGGAAACACCATATATTTT. It codes for CATRGSGNTIYF.

The chain couples TRBV7-2 to TRBJ2-7; maybe TRBD1 (6 bases). V was pared by 1 base and J by 3 bases, with 13 bases between. Germline V gene lookup returns CDR1 SGHTA and CDR2 FQGNSA. This CDR3 has 15 amino acids. The DNA for the CDR3 is TGTGCCAGCAGCTTAGACCGGACAGTTGTCTACGAGCAGTACTTC. It yields the protein CASSLDRTVVYEQYF.

This chain joins TRBV6-5 and TRBJ2-7, with 8 nucleotides matching TRBD1. CDR3 size: 13 residues. Germline CDR1 MNHEY, CDR2 SVGAGI. Trimming cost V 5 bases and J 6 bases; bases outside gene matches: 6. Written as DNA, the CDR3 is TGTGCCAGCAGTAGGGACAGGCTTTCCGAGCAGTACTTC. Translation: CASSRDRLSEQYF.

The J gene is TRBJ2-5, the V gene TRBV4-1; the match to TRBD2 covers 9 bases. The CDR3 sequence is 13 residues long. After removal of 6 bases from V and 5 bases from J, the junction contained 4 bases not matched to a gene. The germline V gene has CDR1 MGHRA and CDR2 YSYEKL. The CDR3 DNA sequence: TGCGCCAGCAGTCTAGCGGGGTCGGAGACCCAGTACTTC. Protein: CASSLAGSETQYF.

This chain links TRBV27 with TRBJ2-3, with TRBD1 as a possible D gene (6 bases). The V gene lost 2 bases and the J gene lost 2 bases, with 17 bases spanning the gap. Germline-derived CDR1 and CDR2 are MNHEY and SMNVEV (reference sequence). The CDR3 sequence is 17 residues long. CDR3 DNA: TGTGCCAGCAGTTTAACGGCTGGGCAGGGGTTCACAGATACGCAGTATTTT. The encoded protein is CASSLTAGQGFTDTQYF.

The chain recombines TRBV6-6 with TRBJ2-5, with 9 bases lining up with TRBD1. Per the germline V gene, CDR1 is MNHNY and CDR2 is SVGAGI (reference sequence). Unmatched junction bases numbered 0, after V lost 1 base and J lost 3 bases. CDR3 length: 14 residues. The CDR3 protein is CASSYWDREETQYF. DNA for the CDR3: TGTGCCAGCAGTTACTGGGACAGGGAAGAGACCCAGTACTTC.

The genes are TRBV7-6 and TRBJ2-2; a possible D gene is TRBD2 (6 bases). Trimming shortened V by 1 base and J by 10 bases, and 13 bases separated the two germline ends. The CDR3 spans 14 residues. Germline CDR1 is SGHVS and CDR2 is FNYEAQ. This CDR3 reads CASSLESRREELFF. CDR3 DNA: TGTGCCAGCAGCTTAGAAAGTAGGCGGGAGGAGCTGTTTTTT. Supplemented by reference TRBV7-6 and TRBJ2-2, the full variable domain reads GAGVSQSPRYKVTKRGQDVALRCDPISGHVSLYWYRQALGQGPEFLTYFNYEAQQDKSGLPNDRFSAERPEGSISTLTIQRTEQRDSAMYRCASSLESRREELFFGEGSRLTVL.

This chain joins TRBV19 and TRBJ2-3; TRBD2 matches 14 bases. The CDR3 consists of 17 residues. In germline, CDR1 is LNHDA, CDR2 SQIVND (reference sequence). V dropped 3 bases and J dropped 8; count of bases not matched to a gene: 10. This CDR3 is CASSIRPGLAGEGTQYF. As DNA, the CDR3 is TGTGCCAGTAGTATCAGACCGGGACTAGCGGGGGAAGGTACGCAGTATTTT.

The rearrangement uses TRBV6-5 and TRBJ1-1, with TRBD1 matching 8 bases. CDR3 length: 13 amino acids. In germline, CDR1 is MNHEY, CDR2 SVGAGI. Trimming removed 6 bases from V and 9 bases from J; junction bases left unmatched: 9. CDR3 amino acids: CASSTLGQGQAFF. For the CDR3, the DNA is TGTGCCAGCAGCACCCTAGGACAGGGTCAAGCTTTCTTT.

The chain recombines TRBV6-5 with TRBJ2-5; 7 positions agree with TRBD2. The closer fit of TRBJ2-7 to the DNA end suggests the J call may be wrong. This CDR3 has 15 amino acids. CDR1 is MNHEY and CDR2 is SVGAGI in the germline V gene. CDR3 amino acids: CASRLYGGGTYEQYF. The CDR3, as DNA: TGTGCCAGCAGACTATATGGGGGAGGGACCTACGAGCAGTACTTC.